These T cell receptor beta chains were read from a single sample in a study of Ad26.COV2.S vaccination and SARS-CoV-2 variants. TCRdb's table, derived via immunoSEQ multiplex PCR, lists solely in-frame clones and lacks some. The top ten hold around 13% of the sample, which has 510,000 or so clones, roughly 85% seen once. The specimen was peripheral blood, collected in a trial of Ad26.COV2.S vaccine versus placebo. The source is a person between 18 and 60 years old who received the Ad26.COV2.S COVID-19 vaccine or a placebo. The CDR3 runs from the conserved cysteine through the conserved F or W. Fields, in order: D gene, clone size, V gene, J gene, CDR3 protein, CDR3 DNA. D genes are given only for firm matches. Clone size is not always given. Where it is, it says once, few, many or a class for expanded clones.

.,.,TRBV15,TRBJ2-3,CATSMTTGRGTQYF,TGTGCCACCAGCATGACGACAGGGAGGGGGACGCAGTATTTT
.,few,TRBV6-2/TRBV6-3,TRBJ1-2,CASSQTATNYGYTF,TGTGCCAGCAGCCAGACAGCGACTAACTATGGCTACACCTTC
.,.,TRBV5-1,TRBJ2-1,CASSSGGTGTYNEQFF,TGCGCCAGCAGCTCGGGGGGGACAGGGACATACAATGAGCAGTTCTTC
.,.,TRBV29-1,TRBJ2-1,CSVDTSTGSYNEQFF,TGCAGCGTCGACACTAGCACCGGGAGTTACAATGAGCAGTTCTTC
TRBD1,.,TRBV9,TRBJ2-3,CASSAQGLTDTQYF,TGTGCCAGCAGCGCACAGGGGTTAACAGATACGCAGTATTTT
TRBD1,.,TRBV6-1,TRBJ2-7,CASSEGVGGQGDYEQYF,TGTGCCAGCAGTGAAGGAGTAGGGGGCCAAGGAGACTACGAGCAGTACTTC
.,few,TRBV27,TRBJ2-7,CASSWGGGASSYEQYF,TGTGCCAGCAGTTGGGGGGGCGGGGCCTCCTCCTACGAGCAGTACTTC
.,once,TRBV30,TRBJ1-5,CAWSARVGRNHQPQHF,TGTGCCTGGAGTGCGAGGGTTGGGAGAAACCATCAGCCCCAGCATTTT
.,.,TRBV7-9,TRBJ2-7,CASSLVGGVEQYF,TGTGCCAGCAGCTTAGTAGGCGGAGTCGAGCAGTACTTC
.,.,TRBV28,TRBJ2-7,CASSPPGETYEQYF,TGTGCCAGCAGCCCTCCAGGGGAGACCTACGAGCAGTACTTC
.,.,TRBV29-1,TRBJ1-5,CSVEDRGQPQHF,TGCAGCGTTGAAGATCGTGGTCAGCCCCAGCATTTT
.,.,TRBV24-1,TRBJ2-7,CATSDYSEQYF,TGTGCCACCAGTGATTATAGCGAGCAGTACTTC
.,.,TRBV19,TRBJ1-2,CASSPTDGSWGYTF,TGTGCCAGTAGTCCGACGGACGGTTCTTGGGGCTACACCTTC
.,once,TRBV5-1,TRBJ2-7,CASSLERMRGEQYF,TGCGCCAGCAGCCTGGAACGAATGCGGGGCGAGCAGTACTTC
.,few,TRBV28,TRBJ1-5,CASSLWQGRGLGQPQHF,TGTGCCAGCAGTTTATGGCAGGGTCGGGGGCTTGGTCAGCCCCAGCATTTT
TRBD1,.,TRBV19,TRBJ2-7,CASSTTGGQYF,TGTGCCAGTAGTACGACAGGGGGTCAGTACTTC
.,.,TRBV3-1/TRBV3-2,TRBJ2-7,CASSQVAGHEQYF,TGTGCCAGCAGCCAAGTTGCGGGGCACGAGCAGTACTTC
.,.,TRBV7-9,TRBJ2-7,CASSLVSAYEQYF,TGTGCCAGCAGCTTAGTGTCAGCCTACGAGCAGTACTTC
.,.,TRBV6-2/TRBV6-3,TRBJ2-1,CASSPSLVNEQFF,TGTGCCAGCAGCCCTAGTTTGGTCAATGAGCAGTTCTTC
.,.,TRBV7-9,TRBJ1-5,CASSLGVGDANQPQHF,TGTGCCAGCAGCTTAGGTGTTGGGGACGCGAATCAGCCCCAGCATTTT
.,.,TRBV7-9,TRBJ2-5,CASSLLGSQETQYF,TGTGCCAGCAGCTTATTGGGGTCCCAAGAGACCCAGTACTTC
.,.,TRBV18,TRBJ1-4,CASSPGTRTNEKLFF,TGTGCCAGCTCACCAGGCACCAGGACTAATGAAAAACTGTTTTTT
.,.,TRBV2,TRBJ2-7,CASRRHDYEQYF,TGTGCCAGCAGGAGACACGACTACGAGCAGTACTTC
.,.,TRBV5-4,TRBJ1-1,CASSLGGNMNTEAFF,TGTGCCAGCAGCTTGGGCGGAAACATGAACACTGAAGCTTTCTTT
.,.,TRBV15,TRBJ2-2,CATSDRATYTGELFF,TGTGCCACCAGCGACCGAGCGACGTACACCGGGGAGCTGTTTTTT
TRBD2,.,TRBV5-1,TRBJ2-1,CASSLTSGHYNEQFF,TGCGCCAGCAGCTTGACTAGCGGACACTACAATGAGCAGTTCTTC
.,once,TRBV19,TRBJ2-5,CASSDQGRETQYF,TGTGCCAGCTCGGATCAGGGTCGAGAGACCCAGTACTTC
TRBD1,.,TRBV4-2,TRBJ2-1,CASSPGGWSSGTGVDEQFF,TGTGCCAGCAGCCCGGGAGGATGGTCCTCCGGGACAGGGGTGGATGAGCAGTTCTTC
.,.,TRBV7-9,TRBJ1-2,CASSLGSSNYGYTF,TGTGCCAGCAGCTTAGGGAGCAGTAACTATGGCTACACCTTC
TRBD1,once,TRBV7-2,TRBJ1-1,CASGRGQTNTEAFF,TGTGCCAGCGGGAGGGGGCAAACGAACACTGAAGCTTTCTTT
TRBD1,.,TRBV9,TRBJ2-2,CASRGTGKAGELFF,TGTGCCAGCAGAGGGACAGGGAAAGCCGGGGAGCTGTTTTTT
.,.,TRBV6-2/TRBV6-3,TRBJ2-4,CASSYSILGGNIQYF,TGTGCCAGCAGTTACTCGATTCTAGGCGGAAACATTCAGTACTTC
.,few,TRBV4-2,TRBJ1-4,CASSQETLNEKLFF,TGTGCCAGCAGCCAAGAGACCTTAAATGAAAAACTGTTTTTT
.,.,TRBV28,TRBJ2-3,CASSPVGNTDTQYF,TGTGCCAGCAGCCCCGTGGGGAACACAGATACGCAGTATTTT
TRBD1,.,TRBV6-2/TRBV6-3,TRBJ2-1,CASSYSRGPSRYNEQFF,TGTGCCAGCAGTTACTCTAGGGGGCCGAGCAGATACAATGAGCAGTTCTTC
.,.,TRBV29-1,TRBJ2-7,CSALGGYEQYF,TGCAGCGCTCTTGGGGGTTACGAGCAGTACTTC
.,.,TRBV28,TRBJ2-4,CASSLQGGIQYF,TGTGCCAGCAGTTTACAGGGGGGCATTCAGTACTTC
.,.,TRBV27,TRBJ1-6,CASSLEFDSPLHF,TGTGCCAGCAGTTTAGAGTTCGATTCACCCCTCCACTTT
.,once,TRBV28,TRBJ2-5,CASSLGRLETQYF,TGTGCCAGCAGTTTAGGCCGTTTGGAGACCCAGTACTTC
TRBD2,.,TRBV10-3,TRBJ2-1,CAIRGTTDNEQFF,TGTGCCATCAGAGGGACTACCGACAATGAGCAGTTCTTC
.,.,TRBV14,TRBJ2-7,CASSQVPPTEQYF,TGTGCCAGCAGCCAAGTCCCTCCTACTGAGCAGTACTTC
.,.,TRBV5-1,TRBJ2-7,CASSLGAGSRYEQYF,TGCGCCAGCAGCTTGGGGGCAGGATCTCGGTACGAGCAGTACTTC
.,.,TRBV24-1,TRBJ2-2,CATARPPTGELFF,TGTGCCACCGCCCGACCCCCCACCGGGGAGCTGTTTTTT
.,few,TRBV2,TRBJ1-2,CASITGVANYGYTF,TGTGCCAGCATCACCGGGGTCGCTAACTATGGCTACACCTTC
TRBD2,.,TRBV19,TRBJ2-1,CASSIFREAYNEQFF,TGTGCCAGTAGTATCTTCCGGGAGGCCTACAATGAGCAGTTCTTC
TRBD2,.,TRBV28,TRBJ2-1,CASVPSGSGNEQFF,TGTGCCAGCGTGCCTAGCGGGAGCGGCAATGAGCAGTTCTTC
.,.,TRBV28,TRBJ1-5,CASSSTGWRQPQHF,TGTGCCAGCAGTTCTACAGGGTGGCGGCAGCCCCAGCATTTT
.,.,TRBV3-1/TRBV3-2,TRBJ2-4,CASSQGGASSPAKNIQYF,TGTGCCAGCAGCCAAGGGGGGGCATCAAGCCCAGCCAAAAACATTCAGTACTTC
TRBD1,.,TRBV6-6,TRBJ1-1,CASSGQGALEAFF,TGTGCCAGCAGTGGACAGGGGGCACTTGAAGCTTTCTTT
TRBD1,once,TRBV9,TRBJ1-6,CASSPSGTGVGPLHF,TGTGCCAGCAGCCCATCCGGGACAGGGGTGGGACCCCTCCACTTT
TRBD2,.,TRBV2,TRBJ2-7,CASTPGTTYEQYF,TGTGCCAGCACTCCCGGGACTACCTACGAGCAGTACTTC
TRBD1,.,TRBV6-2/TRBV6-3,TRBJ1-1,CASSRPRQGANTEAFF,TGTGCCAGCAGTCGGCCCCGGCAGGGGGCTAACACTGAAGCTTTCTTT
TRBD1,.,TRBV5-5,TRBJ2-7,CASRPGQGASYEQYF,TGTGCCAGCAGACCCGGACAGGGAGCTTCCTACGAGCAGTACTTC
.,once,TRBV5-1,TRBJ2-7,CASSAGQPYEQYF,TGCGCCAGCAGCGCCGGACAGCCCTACGAGCAGTACTTC
.,.,TRBV28,TRBJ2-6,CASSFSGSGANVLTF,TGTGCCAGCAGTTTTTCCGGCTCTGGGGCCAACGTCCTGACTTTC